The 12 T cell receptor beta chains below were found in one sample sequenced in a study of blood T cell repertoires in COVID-19. Sequencing was performed with immunoSEQ multiplex PCR; in TCRdb, only in-frame clones are kept and a portion is missing. The sample carries around 160,000 clones, roughly 88% recorded once. Sequencing was performed on PBMCs or T cells enriched from blood (not recorded which). These TCRs come from a woman aged 60-70 years who had recovered from COVID-19.

The chain is built from TRBV7-9 and TRBJ2-7, with a possible D match to TRBD1 (5 bases). Per germline, CDR1 SEHNR and CDR2 FQNEAQ (reference sequence). This CDR3 spans 14 amino acids. Between the trimmed V and J ends, which lost 5 bases and 4 bases, there was a span of 15 bases. CDR3 in amino acids: CASSRGFNAYEQYF. DNA of the CDR3: TGTGCCAGCAGCAGGGGTTTTAATGCGTACGAGCAGTACTTC.

The CDR3 spells CASHRGNGNTIYF. In DNA form, the CDR3 reads TGTGCCAGTCACAGGGGTAACGGAAACACCATATATTTT. The chain combines TRBV12-3 or TRBV12-4 with TRBJ1-3, with 7 bases lining up with TRBD1. Trimming cost V 9 bases and J 4 bases; bases outside gene matches: 6. The CDR3 is 13 amino acids.

This chain connects TRBV7-3 to TRBJ1-3; D gene unclear. V lost 0 bases to trimming and J lost 4 bases, with 4 bases between them. Germline V lookup: CDR1 SGHTA, CDR2 FQGTGA. CDR3 length: 13 residues. The CDR3 DNA reads as TGTGCCAGCAGCTTAACCCCGGGAAACACCATATATTTT. Protein sequence: CASSLTPGNTIYF.

The chain carries TRBV4-2 and TRBJ2-2; 8 nucleotides match TRBD2. Trimming at V came to 1 base and at J to 0 bases, leaving 1 base not matched to a gene. This CDR3 is 16 amino acids long. The V gene's germline CDR1 is LGHNA and CDR2 YNFKEQ. CDR3 sequence: CASSQGLATNTGELFF. The CDR3 nucleotides are TGTGCCAGCAGCCAAGGACTAGCGACGAACACCGGGGAGCTGTTTTTT.

Comment on this clone: The sample contains more than one DNA sequence encoding this CDR3. The chain employs TRBV5-1 and TRBJ1-1; a possible D gene is TRBD1 (6 bases). Germline V CDR1 and CDR2: SGHRS, YFSETQ. The CDR3 consists of 13 residues. Trimming removed 0 bases at V and 5 bases at J, with 8 bases between. The DNA of the CDR3 is TGCGCCAGCAGCTTGGAGAGGGGGACTGAAGCTTTCTTT. Translating it yields CASSLERGTEAFF.

The V call is TRBV29-1, the J call TRBJ2-1; 11 positions match TRBD1. The junction had 6 bases not matched to a gene; V was cut back by 7 bases and J by 7 bases. Germline V gene sequence: CDR1 SQVTM, CDR2 ANQGSEA. This CDR3 comprises 13 residues. CDR3 protein: CSAWDRGGNEQFF. CDR3 nucleotide sequence: TGCAGCGCGTGGGACAGGGGGGGGAATGAGCAGTTCTTC.

The chain employs TRBV7-8 and TRBJ1-4, with D possibly being TRBD1 (5 bases). V was trimmed by 4 bases and J by 1 base, leaving 22 bases between them. The CDR3 is 19 residues long. Germline CDR1 and CDR2: SGHVS and FQNEAQ. Written as DNA, the CDR3 is TGTGCCAGCAGCTCGAACCCCAGGGTCTTGGGCGGAACTAATGAAAAACTGTTTTTT. Translating gives CASSSNPRVLGGTNEKLFF. The entire variable domain, with the rest obtained from reference TRBV7-8 and TRBJ1-4, is as follows: GAGVSQSPRYKVAKRGQDVALRCDPISGHVSLFWYQQALGQGPEFLTYFQNEAQLDKSGLPSDRFFAERPEGSVSTLKIQRTQQEDSAVYLCASSSNPRVLGGTNEKLFFGSGTQLSVL.

The chain couples TRBV24-1 to TRBJ2-2; D uncertain. V was shortened by 1 base and J by 6 bases, with 5 bases between the two germline ends. This CDR3 comprises 13 residues. Germline V gene lookup returns CDR1 KGHDR and CDR2 SFDVKD. The CDR3 nucleotides read TGTGCCACCAGTGATTTCCGGGCCGGGGAGCTGTTTTTT. The encoded protein is CATSDFRAGELFF.

This chain joins TRBV5-1 and TRBJ2-7; 7 positions agree with TRBD1. J gave up 6 bases and V 4 bases, and 13 bases lay outside the gene matches. The V gene's germline CDR1 is SGHRS and CDR2 YFSETQ. The CDR3 consists of 15 residues. The DNA for the CDR3 is TGCGCCAGCAGCACGGGACAGATTGTGATGGCCGAGCAGTACTTC. This encodes CASSTGQIVMAEQYF.

The chain has TRBV7-2 and TRBJ1-6; 11 bases map to TRBD1. Germline V gene lookup returns CDR1 SGHTA and CDR2 FQGNSA. The CDR3 spans 16 residues. Germline trimming cut 4 bases from V and 7 bases from J; bases unmatched to any gene: 6. The CDR3 protein is CASSSDRGRRNSPLHF. As DNA, the CDR3 is TGTGCCAGCAGCTCGGACAGGGGGCGACGGAATTCACCCCTCCACTTT.

The chain employs TRBV28 and TRBJ2-3; perhaps TRBD2 as D (7 bases). From germline, CDR1 is MDHEN and CDR2 SYDVKM. This CDR3 spans 15 amino acids. Trimming removed 6 bases from V and 3 bases from J, with 16 bases in between. The CDR3 sequence is CASSLLQGGTDTQYF. For the CDR3, the DNA is TGTGCCAGCAGCCTACTACAGGGAGGGACAGATACGCAGTATTTT.

The gene calls are TRBV21-1 and TRBJ2-3; TRBD1 is the table's D call, not checked against the DNA. TRBV21-1 constitutes a pseudogene. CDR3 length: 18 residues. The CDR3 reads CASSSGTGNSLGTDTQYF. Written as DNA, the CDR3 is TGTGCCAGCAGTTCAGGGACAGGTAATAGTCTCGGCACAGATACGCAGTATTTT.